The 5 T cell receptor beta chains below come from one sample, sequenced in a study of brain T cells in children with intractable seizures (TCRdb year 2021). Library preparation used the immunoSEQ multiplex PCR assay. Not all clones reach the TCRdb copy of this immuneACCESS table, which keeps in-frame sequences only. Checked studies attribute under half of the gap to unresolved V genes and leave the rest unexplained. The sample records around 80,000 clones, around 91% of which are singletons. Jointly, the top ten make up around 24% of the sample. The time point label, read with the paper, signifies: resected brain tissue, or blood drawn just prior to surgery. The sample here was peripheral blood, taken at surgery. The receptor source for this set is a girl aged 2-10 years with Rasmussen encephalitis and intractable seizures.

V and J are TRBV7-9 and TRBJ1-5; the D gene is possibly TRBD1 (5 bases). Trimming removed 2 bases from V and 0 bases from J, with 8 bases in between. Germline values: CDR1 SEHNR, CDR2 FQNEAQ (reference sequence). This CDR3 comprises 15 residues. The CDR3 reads CASSLRGGSNQPQHF. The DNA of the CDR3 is TGTGCCAGCAGCTTACGGGGGGGTAGCAATCAGCCCCAGCATTTT.

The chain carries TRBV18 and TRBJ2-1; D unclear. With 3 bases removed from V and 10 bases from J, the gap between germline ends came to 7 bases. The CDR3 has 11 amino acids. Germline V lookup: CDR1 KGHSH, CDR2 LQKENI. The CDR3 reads CASSPASEQFF. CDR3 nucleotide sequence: TGTGCCAGCTCACCGGCGAGCGAGCAGTTCTTC.

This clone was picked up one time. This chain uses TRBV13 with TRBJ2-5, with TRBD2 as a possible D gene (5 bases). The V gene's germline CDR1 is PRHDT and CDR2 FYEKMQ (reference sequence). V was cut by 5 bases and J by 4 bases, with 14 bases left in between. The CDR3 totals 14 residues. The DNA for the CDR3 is TGTGCCAGCAGCCCGAGGACTTTACCAGAGACCCAGTACTTC. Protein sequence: CASSPRTLPETQYF.

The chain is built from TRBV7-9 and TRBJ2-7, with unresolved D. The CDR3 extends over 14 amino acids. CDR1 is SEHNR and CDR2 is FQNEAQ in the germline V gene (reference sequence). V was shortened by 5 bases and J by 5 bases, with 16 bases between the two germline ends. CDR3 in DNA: TGTGCCAGCAGCCCCGATGCATATCGTAACGAGCAGTACTTC. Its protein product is CASSPDAYRNEQYF.

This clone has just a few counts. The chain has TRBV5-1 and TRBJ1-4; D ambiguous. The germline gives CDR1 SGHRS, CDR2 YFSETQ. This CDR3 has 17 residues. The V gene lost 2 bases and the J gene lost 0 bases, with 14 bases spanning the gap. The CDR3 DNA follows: TGCGCCAGCAGCTTTGAGAGCATGAAGGCAACTAATGAAAAACTGTTTTTT. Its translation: CASSFESMKATNEKLFF.